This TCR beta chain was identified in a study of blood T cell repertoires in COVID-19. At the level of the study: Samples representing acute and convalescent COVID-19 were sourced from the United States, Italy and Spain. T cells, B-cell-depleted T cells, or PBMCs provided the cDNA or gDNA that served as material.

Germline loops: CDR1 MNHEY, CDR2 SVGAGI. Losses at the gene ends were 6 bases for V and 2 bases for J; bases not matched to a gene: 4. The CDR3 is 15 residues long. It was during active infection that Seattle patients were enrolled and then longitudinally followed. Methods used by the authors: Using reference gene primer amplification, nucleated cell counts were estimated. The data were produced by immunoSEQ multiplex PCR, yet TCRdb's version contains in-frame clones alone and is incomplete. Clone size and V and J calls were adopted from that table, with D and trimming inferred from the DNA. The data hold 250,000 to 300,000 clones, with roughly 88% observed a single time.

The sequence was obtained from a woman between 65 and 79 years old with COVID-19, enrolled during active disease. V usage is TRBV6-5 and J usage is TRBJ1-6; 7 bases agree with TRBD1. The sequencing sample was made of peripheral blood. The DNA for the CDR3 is TGTGCCAGCAGGATTACAGGGGCCTATAATTCACCCCTCCACTTT. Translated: CASRITGAYNSPLHF.